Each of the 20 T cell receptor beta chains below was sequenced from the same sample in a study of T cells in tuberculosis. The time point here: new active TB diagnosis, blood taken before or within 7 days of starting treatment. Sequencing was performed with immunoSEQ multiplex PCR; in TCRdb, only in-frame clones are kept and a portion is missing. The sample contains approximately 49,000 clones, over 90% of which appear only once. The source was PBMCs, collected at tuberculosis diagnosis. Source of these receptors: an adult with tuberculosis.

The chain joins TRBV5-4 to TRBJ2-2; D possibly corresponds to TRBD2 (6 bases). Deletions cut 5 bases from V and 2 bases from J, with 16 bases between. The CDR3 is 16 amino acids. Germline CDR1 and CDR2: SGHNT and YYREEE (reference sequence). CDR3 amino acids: CASRAGPTSNTGELFF. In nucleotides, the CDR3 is TGTGCCAGCAGGGCGGGGCCTACTTCTAACACCGGGGAGCTGTTTTTT.

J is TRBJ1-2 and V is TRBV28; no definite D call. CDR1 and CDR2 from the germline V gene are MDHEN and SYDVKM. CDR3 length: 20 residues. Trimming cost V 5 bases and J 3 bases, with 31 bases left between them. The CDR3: CASSVNYRRPFSRLDYGYTF. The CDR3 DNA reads TGTGCCAGCAGTGTAAACTATAGGAGGCCCTTTTCTCGGCTGGACTATGGCTACACCTTC.

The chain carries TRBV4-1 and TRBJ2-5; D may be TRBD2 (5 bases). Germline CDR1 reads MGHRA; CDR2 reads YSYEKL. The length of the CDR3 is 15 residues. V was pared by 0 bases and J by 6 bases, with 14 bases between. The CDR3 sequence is CASSQDSGGLKTQYF. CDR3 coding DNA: TGCGCCAGCAGCCAAGATTCAGGAGGACTGAAGACCCAGTACTTC.

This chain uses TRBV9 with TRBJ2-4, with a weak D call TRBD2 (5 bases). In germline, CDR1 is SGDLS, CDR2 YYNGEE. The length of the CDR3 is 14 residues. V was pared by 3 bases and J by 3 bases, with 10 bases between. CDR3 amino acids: CASSGPRGKNIQYF. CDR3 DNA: TGTGCCAGCAGCGGCCCTCGGGGCAAAAACATTCAGTACTTC.

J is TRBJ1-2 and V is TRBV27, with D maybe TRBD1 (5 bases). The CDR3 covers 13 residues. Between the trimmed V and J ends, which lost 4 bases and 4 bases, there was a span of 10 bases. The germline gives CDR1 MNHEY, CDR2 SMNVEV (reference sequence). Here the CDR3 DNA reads TGTGCCAGCAGTTACCCCGGGGGCTATGGCTACACCTTC. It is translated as CASSYPGGYGYTF.

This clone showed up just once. CDR3 sequence: CASSPHSRPTNEKLFF. For the CDR3, the DNA is TGTGCCAGCAGTCCACACTCCAGGCCAACTAATGAAAAACTGTTTTTT. The chain recombines TRBV27 with TRBJ1-4; no firm D call. V shed 5 bases and J shed 0 bases, with 13 bases lying between them. Germline V gives CDR1 MNHEY, CDR2 SMNVEV (reference sequence). This CDR3 is built from 16 residues.

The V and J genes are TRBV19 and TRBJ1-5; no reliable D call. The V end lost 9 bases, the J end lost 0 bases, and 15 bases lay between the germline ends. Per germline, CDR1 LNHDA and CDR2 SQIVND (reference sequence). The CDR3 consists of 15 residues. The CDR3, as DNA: TGTGCCAGCTCTGGGAGCCAAATTAGCAATCAGCCCCAGCATTTT. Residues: CASSGSQISNQPQHF.

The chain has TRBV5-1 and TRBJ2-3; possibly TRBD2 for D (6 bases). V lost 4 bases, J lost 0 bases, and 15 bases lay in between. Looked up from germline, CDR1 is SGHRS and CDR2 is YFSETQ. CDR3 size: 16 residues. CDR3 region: CASSPGTFSSTDTQYF. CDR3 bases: TGCGCCAGCAGCCCGGGGACTTTCTCTAGCACAGATACGCAGTATTTT.

The CDR3 region is CASSLGTSASGTDTQYF. The CDR3 DNA reads as TGTGCCAGCAGCTTAGGGACTAGCGCGTCGGGCACAGATACGCAGTATTTT. The chain combines TRBV11-3 with TRBJ2-3; 9 bases align to TRBD2. Germline values: CDR1 SGHNT, CDR2 YENEEA. This CDR3 comprises 17 residues. Trimming at V came to 1 base and at J to 1 base, leaving 6 bases not matched to a gene.

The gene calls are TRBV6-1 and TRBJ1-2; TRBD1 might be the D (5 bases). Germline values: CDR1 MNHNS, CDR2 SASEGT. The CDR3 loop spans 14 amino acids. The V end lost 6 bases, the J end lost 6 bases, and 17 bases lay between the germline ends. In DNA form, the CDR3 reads TGTGCCAGCAGCCAGGGTCGACTGTCGGATGGCTACACCTTC. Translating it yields CASSQGRLSDGYTF.

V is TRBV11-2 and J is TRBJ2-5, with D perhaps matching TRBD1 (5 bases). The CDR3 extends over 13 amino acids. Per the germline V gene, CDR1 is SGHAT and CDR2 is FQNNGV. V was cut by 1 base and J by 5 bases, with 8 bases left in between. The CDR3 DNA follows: TGTGCCAGCAGCTTAGGCTACAGGGAGACCCAGTACTTC. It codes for CASSLGYRETQYF. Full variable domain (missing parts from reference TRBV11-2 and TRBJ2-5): EAGVAQSPRYKIIEKRQSVAFWCNPISGHATLYWYQQILGQGPKLLIQFQNNGVVDDSQLPKDRFSAERLKGVDSTLKIQPAKLEDSAVYLCASSLGYRETQYFGPGTRLLVL.

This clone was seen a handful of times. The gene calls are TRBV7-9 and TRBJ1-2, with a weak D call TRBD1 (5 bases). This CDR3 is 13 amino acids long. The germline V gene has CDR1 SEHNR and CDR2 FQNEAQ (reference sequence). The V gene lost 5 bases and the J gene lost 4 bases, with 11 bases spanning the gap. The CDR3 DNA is TGTGCCAGCAGCAACCTAGACAGCTATGGCTACACCTTC. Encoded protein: CASSNLDSYGYTF.

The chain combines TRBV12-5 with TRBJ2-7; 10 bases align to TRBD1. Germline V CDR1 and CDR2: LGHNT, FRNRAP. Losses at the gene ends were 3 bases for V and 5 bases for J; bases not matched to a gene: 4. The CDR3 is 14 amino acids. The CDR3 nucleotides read TGTGCTAGTGGTTTATTGACAGGGGGCCACGAGCAGTACTTC. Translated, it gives CASGLLTGGHEQYF.

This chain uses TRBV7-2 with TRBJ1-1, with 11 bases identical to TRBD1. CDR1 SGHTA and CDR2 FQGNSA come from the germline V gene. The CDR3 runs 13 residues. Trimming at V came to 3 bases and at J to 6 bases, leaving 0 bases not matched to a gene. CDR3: CASSLGQGAEAFF. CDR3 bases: TGTGCCAGCAGCTTGGGACAGGGGGCTGAAGCTTTCTTT.

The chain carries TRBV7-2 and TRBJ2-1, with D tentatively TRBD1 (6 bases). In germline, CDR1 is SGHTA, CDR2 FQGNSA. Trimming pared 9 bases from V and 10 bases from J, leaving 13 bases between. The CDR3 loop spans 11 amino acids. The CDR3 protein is CASNPGEEQFF. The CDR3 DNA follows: TGTGCCAGTAACCCAGGGGAGGAGCAGTTCTTC.

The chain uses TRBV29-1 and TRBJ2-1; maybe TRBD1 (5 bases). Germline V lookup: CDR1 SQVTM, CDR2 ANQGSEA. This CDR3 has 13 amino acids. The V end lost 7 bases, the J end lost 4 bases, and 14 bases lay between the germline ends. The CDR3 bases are TGCAGCGGCCTCAGGGTAGGGTACAATGAGCAGTTCTTC. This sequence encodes CSGLRVGYNEQFF.

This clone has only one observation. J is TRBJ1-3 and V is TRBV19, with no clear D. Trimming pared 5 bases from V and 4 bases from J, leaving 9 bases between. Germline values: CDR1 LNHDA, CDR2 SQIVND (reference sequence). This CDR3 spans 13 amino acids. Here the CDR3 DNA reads TGTGCCAGTAGTGAGGCCGCAGGAAACACCATATATTTT. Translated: CASSEAAGNTIYF. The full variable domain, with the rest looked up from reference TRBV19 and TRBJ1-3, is DGGITQSPKYLFRKEGQNVTLSCEQNLNHDAMYWYRQDPGQGLRLIYYSQIVNDFQKGDIAEGYSVSREKKESFPLTVTSAQKNPTAFYLCASSEAAGNTIYFGEGSWLTVV.

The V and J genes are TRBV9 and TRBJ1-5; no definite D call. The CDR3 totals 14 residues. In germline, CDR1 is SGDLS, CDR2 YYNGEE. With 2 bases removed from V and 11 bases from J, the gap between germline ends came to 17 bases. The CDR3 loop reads CASSVNSRFWAQHF. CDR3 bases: TGTGCCAGCAGCGTTAACAGCCGATTTTGGGCCCAGCATTTT.

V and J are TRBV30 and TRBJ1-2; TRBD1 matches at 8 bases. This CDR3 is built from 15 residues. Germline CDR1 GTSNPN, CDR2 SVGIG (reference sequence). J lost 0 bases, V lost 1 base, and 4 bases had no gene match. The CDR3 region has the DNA TGTGCCTGGAGTGGGAGGACAGGGCCTAACTATGGCTACACCTTC. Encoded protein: CAWSGRTGPNYGYTF.

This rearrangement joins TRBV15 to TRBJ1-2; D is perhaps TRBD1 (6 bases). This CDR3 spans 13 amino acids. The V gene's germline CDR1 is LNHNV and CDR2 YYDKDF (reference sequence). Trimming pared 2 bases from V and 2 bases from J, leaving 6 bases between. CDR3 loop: CATSRTGNYGYTF. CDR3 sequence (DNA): TGTGCCACCAGCAGAACAGGGAACTATGGCTACACCTTC.